This TCR beta chain was profiled in a study of cytomegalovirus exposure and HLA in healthy donors (dated by TCRdb to 2016 to 2017). The study in broad terms: According to an earlier analysis of 550 to 750 of the donors, about 179 million T cells yielded 90 million to 130 million unique TCR beta sequences and less than 300 Gb of sequence data. The study profiled the T cell repertoires of under 850 subjects by immunosequencing and related them to cytomegalovirus serostatus. Approximately 300 gigabases of sequencing data and 78 million or so unique TCR sequences were included in an early release covering about 600 HLA-typed donors. Among about 400 genotyped donors of the cohort, an average of about 240,000 unique TCR beta nucleotide sequences was sequenced per donor, of which 15% to 20% were non-productive. A separate validation cohort of 100 to 150 different subjects was used in addition to the 666-subject first cohort. HLA typing included class I and class II loci at four-digit resolution. Four to six DR-DQ haplotypes were handled as single units for association and clustering, since linkage in the cohort was strong. High-throughput TCR immunosequencing, statistical association of individual TCRs with disease status, and machine learning were combined to predict cytomegalovirus infection status. Typing coverage varied by locus: roughly 620-630 donors for A, B, C, DRB1 and DQB1; roughly 500 for DQA1; more than 600 for DPA1; roughly 470 for DPB1. All discovery cohort repertoires had been generated on a single sequencing platform. A later genetic analysis used genome-wide SNP genotypes for about three fifths of the 666 donors, treating that subset as a discovery cohort. In a later analysis, previously published TCR beta repertoires from 550 to 700 donors were re-analyzed and high-resolution HLA genotyping was added so that TCR occurrence patterns could be studied. An earlier analysis of fewer than 700 of the donors applied high-throughput TCR beta sequencing to assess whether each TCR beta V gene segment acted as functional or pseudogenic. The genetic ancestry cluster associated with self-reported Caucasian donors included about four fifths of the approximately 410 genotyped donors. Alongside the repertoire data, information on donor age, sex, ethnicity and CMV serostatus was compiled. The study aimed to test whether signatures of past pathogen exposure could be identified by cataloging public T cell receptors. Rather than using new phenotypic data, the later analysis identified candidate immune exposures from TCR beta sequences and from how often those sequences occurred across donors. General conclusions and limits of the study: When HLA alleles, especially DR and DQ, strongly co-occurred, TCR associations were difficult to assign to individual alleles. Correlated functional status among segregating V segments might reflect linkage disequilibrium, but an unknown experimental factor could not be ruled out. A few of the identified cytomegalovirus-associated TCR beta chains were confirmed in vitro to be specific for cytomegalovirus antigens. Because some donors lacked HLA typing at each locus, the association tests relied only on the typed subset. The classifier was reported to diagnose cytomegalovirus status with high specificity and sensitivity in both the original cohort and the validation cohort. The authors suggested that the approach could potentially be extended to other disease states and immunological phenotypes. In a later genetic analysis, fewer N-insertions in productive TCRs were reported among donors in an Asian-associated ancestry cluster than the approximately 710-donor mean. This cohort had only TCR beta chains sequenced, and the lack of alpha or paired-chain data limited which features could be detected. In a later analysis, HLA-associated TCR beta chains showed more clonal expansion and lower generation probabilities than non-associated chains that were equally common. For the cohort, immune exposure information was limited to CMV serostatus. In a later analysis, most CMV-associated TCR beta chains were found to appear HLA-restricted, with HLA associations seemingly driven largely by CMV exposure. Over 15 rarely observed V segments, including chromosome 9 orphons, were excluded from the earlier analysis of a few hundred of the donors because counts were too low. Presence/absence analyses assumed roughly uniform sequencing depth across donors, an assumption that may not hold. The sequencing pipeline was judged likely to have produced a cluster of highly shared sequence variants as a technical artifact. A further reported finding was that TCR beta sequences accurately predicted the HLA-A and HLA-B alleles for most subjects in the first cohort. According to a later analysis, TCR association rates differed among HLA loci, with DRB1 alleles showing the most associated TCRs and HLA-C alleles showing the fewest. In a later analysis, several top co-occurrence clusters were reported to appear linked to parvovirus B19, influenza, CMV and Epstein-Barr virus. The study gave a list of about 150 TCR beta chains associated with cytomegalovirus. While some public TCRs were present in many individuals, most TCR sequences turned up only very rarely across donors. A later analysis associated some 17,000 TCR beta sequences with specific HLA alleles at a false discovery rate of 0.05. V-gene and J-gene trimming of TCR beta chains was associated with a missense DCLRE1C variant in a later genetic analysis, and the association was replicated in an independent cohort. Because the 87-base-pair reads could not distinguish some IMGT-functional V segments, including TRBV6-2 and TRBV6-3, those segments were excluded. Broadly in line with IMGT annotations, most TCR beta V segments showed up in productive rearrangements about 90% or about 30% of the time in an earlier analysis of 450 to 750 of the donors.

The cohort was made up of approximately 670 healthy bone marrow donors. Cohort members were all nominally healthy when sampled, although unrecorded immune exposures were likely present. The donor tested CMV seropositive and was one of the 289 seropositive cohort members. A peripheral blood sample was provided by each donor, and peripheral blood mononuclear cells were used for TCR beta sequencing. The Qiagen DNeasy Blood Extraction Kit was used to extract genomic DNA from the blood cell samples. CDR1 SGHNT and CDR2 YYREEE were looked up in the germline V gene (reference sequence). V ends up 4 bases short and J 3 bases short, with an unmatched junction base count of 6. Inclusive of the bounding cysteine and phenylalanine, the CDR3 is 16 residues long. The entry retains the CDR3 DNA only, 48 bases that are in frame from base 1. Libraries were built with the immunoSEQ multiplex PCR assay. For the multiplex PCR, a mixture combining 60 forward primers for TCR Vbeta segments and 13 reverse primers for TCR Jbeta segments was used. The CDR3 region of rearranged TCR beta genes was amplified from genomic DNA by a multiplex PCR assay. On the Illumina HiSeq System, the amplified TCR beta libraries were sequenced as 87-base-pair reads. The authors' analysis ran thus. A later analysis tallied about 77 million unique TCR beta chains across the 660 or so repertoires, and approximately 12 million of those chains were shared by two or more donors. To remove PCR and sequencing errors, raw reads were error-corrected and collapsed into unique sequences using a nearest-neighbor algorithm that merged closely related sequences. CDR3 sequences were aligned to IMGT reference sequences to assign V, D and J gene segments. For a sequence to be retained, a match of at least six nucleotides to both a V gene segment and a J gene segment was required. Rearrangements were classified as productive when the CDR3 lacked stop codons and remained in frame with V and J, and all other rearrangements were classified as non-productive. Following IMGT convention, CDR3 was defined as the stretch from the second conserved V-encoded cysteine up to the conserved J-encoded phenylalanine. In an earlier analysis of around 600 of the donors, sequences lacking an unambiguous match to a single V gene segment were excluded. In an earlier analysis of approximately 560 of the donors, a V segment was called functional when productive rearrangements were above 56.7%, and segregating when the standard deviation between donors exceeded 5%. A statistical classification framework was built to diagnose cytomegalovirus status from the catalog of TCR beta chain sequences. V and J gene assignment, in a later analysis, came from comparing TCR nucleotide sequences with IMGT/GENE-DB human TR gene sequences. A later analysis assigned CDR3 sequences and most-parsimonious VDJ recombination scenarios with the TCRdist pipeline. A later analysis defined each TCR beta chain by its CDR3 amino acid sequence plus V-gene family, and excluded reads lacking a unique V-gene family. As a way to deal with suspected cross-contamination and a sequencing artifact, a later analysis dropped over 550 nucleotide sequences that were highly shared and had low generation probability. In a later analysis, a clonal expansion index for each public chain was calculated from normalized within-repertoire ranks of inferred template counts. In a later analysis, generation probabilities were computed using a VDJ recombination model fitted to out-of-frame rearrangements, and the results were checked against IGoR. In a later analysis, TCR-TCR, TCR-HLA and TCR-CMV co-occurrence was scored with hypergeometric tests, and a repertoire-size bias correction was applied to TCR pairs. In a later analysis, false discovery rates were estimated by permuting HLA or CMV assignments 20 times. In a later analysis, co-occurring TCRs were grouped using DBSCAN, and TCRdist sequence similarity was added for clustering within HLA-allele-positive subsets. Co-occurrence clustering excluded repertoires with fewer than 30,000 or more than 120,000 public chains, plus five with anomalous nucleotide sharing. TCRdb obtained this table from immuneACCESS and retained in-frame rearrangements with V and J assigned. These tables miss some clones; where compared with another copy, unresolved V genes account for less than half of the shortfall, and the remainder is unexplained. Clone size and V and J calls were adopted from that table, with D and trimming inferred from the DNA. A total of roughly 100,000 clones appear in this sample, over 60% of them only once. The top ten hold roughly 4.9% of the sample.

With respect to this clone: Its antigen has not been determined. Base qualities are not recorded, but no much larger clone differs from it by a single base.

The sample comprised PBMCs. The receptor was derived from a woman aged 18-35 years in good health and CMV-seropositive. This chain is built from TRBV5-4 and TRBJ2-1; the junction holds 11 bases that match TRBD2. The CDR3 protein is CASSLRLAGNYNEQFF. The nucleotide sequence is given as TGTGCCAGCAGCCTGCGACTAGCGGGAAACTACAATGAGCAGTTCTTC.